This T cell receptor beta chain came from a study of T-cell memory formation after mild COVID-19. TCRdb passed the 5' RACE reads through MiXCR, listing each CDR3 protein once. The data hold around 340,000 distinct CDR3 sequences, with approximately 13% observed a single time. This TCR derives from a man between 18 and 35 years old who had mild COVID-19 (a few samples of this study predate the infection). Cell type and time point are not known. Sequencing was carried out using PBMCs or a T cell subset sorted from them (not recorded which).

CDR3 DNA: TGTGCCAGCAGTTACTCGATCGGGGGTAGCTATGGCTACACCTTC. Protein product: CASSYSIGGSYGYTF. This chain links TRBV6-5 with TRBJ1-2, with a possible D match to TRBD1 (5 bases). This CDR3 region has 15 residues. CDR1 and CDR2 from the germline V gene are MNHEY and SVGAGI. V lost 0 bases, J lost 4 bases, and 12 bases lay in between.